The next 11 T cell receptor beta chains were all read from a single sample in a study of T cell responses to AZD1222 COVID-19 vaccine. The protocol was immunoSEQ multiplex PCR, while the TCRdb copy is restricted to in-frame clones and leaves out a portion. The table lists about 140,000 clones, 85% to 95% of them singletons. Specimen: peripheral blood, collected on day 0 of AZD1222 vaccination. These receptors all stem from an adult in good health.

V usage is TRBV27 and J usage is TRBJ1-1; 9 nucleotides match TRBD1. Per germline, CDR1 MNHEY and CDR2 SMNVEV (reference sequence). This CDR3 is 13 amino acids long. V was clipped by 5 bases and J by 6 bases; unmatched bases: 4. The CDR3 loop reads CASSPTGGSEAFF. The CDR3 nucleotides are TGTGCCAGCAGTCCCACAGGGGGCTCTGAAGCTTTCTTT.

This chain joins TRBV28 and TRBJ2-5; D uncertain. The V end was cut by 3 bases, the J end by 6 bases, with 11 bases between. This CDR3 is 13 amino acids long. CDR1 MDHEN and CDR2 SYDVKM come from the germline V gene. The CDR3 region has the DNA TGTGCCAGCAGTTTTTTCGTGGGTCAGACCCAGTACTTC. Protein: CASSFFVGQTQYF.

A few counts support this clone. This chain joins TRBV9 and TRBJ2-7, with D tentatively TRBD1 (5 bases). V lost 5 bases and J lost 4, with 16 bases in between. Looked up from germline, CDR1 is SGDLS and CDR2 is YYNGEE. The CDR3 loop spans 14 amino acids. The CDR3 loop reads CASRQGALRYEQYF. In DNA form, the CDR3 reads TGTGCCAGCAGGCAGGGTGCCCTTAGGTACGAGCAGTACTTC.

The rearrangement uses TRBV27 and TRBJ1-1; 7 bases fit TRBD1. CDR1 MNHEY and CDR2 SMNVEV come from the germline V gene (reference sequence). V lost 5 bases to trimming and J lost 6 bases; unmatched junction nucleotides: 12. The CDR3 spans 15 residues. The CDR3 DNA reads as TGTGCCAGCAGTCCCTTAATCAGGGGGTCCCCTGAAGCTTTCTTT. Translated: CASSPLIRGSPEAFF.

To note about this clone: The junction departs from germline at one end; a sequencing error may be responsible. The chain employs TRBV7-7 and TRBJ2-7, with D tentatively TRBD2 (6 bases). The germline gives CDR1 SSHAT, CDR2 FNYEAQ (reference sequence). This CDR3 comprises 15 residues. CDR3 DNA: TGTGCTAGCAGCTTAGGGGCAGGGAGGAGCTACGAGCAGTACTTC. The encoded protein is CASSLGAGRSYEQYF. Full variable domain (missing parts from reference TRBV7-7 and TRBJ2-7): GAGVSQSPRYKVTKRGQDVTLRCDPISSHATLYWYQQALGQGPEFLTYFNYEAQPDKSGLPSDRFSAERPEGSISTLTIQRTEQRDSAMYRCASSLGAGRSYEQYFGPGTRLTVT.

This sequence joins TRBV13 and TRBJ2-6; D is unresolved. The germline gives CDR1 PRHDT, CDR2 FYEKMQ (reference sequence). Trimming left V 5 bases short and J 0 bases short, with 17 bases between. The CDR3 covers 18 residues. The CDR3 nucleotides are TGTGCCAGCAGCCCTTACGAGGCCCAGGACTCTGGGGCCAACGTCCTGACTTTC. Its translation: CASSPYEAQDSGANVLTF. Together with reference TRBV13 and TRBJ2-6, the CDR3 gives the full variable domain: AAGVIQSPRHLIKEKRETATLKCYPIPRHDTVYWYQQGPGQDPQFLISFYEKMQSDKGSIPDRFSAQQFSDYHSELNMSSLELGDSALYFCASSPYEAQDSGANVLTFGAGSRLTVL.

The chain combines TRBV10-3 with TRBJ1-1; 10 nucleotides match TRBD1. The CDR3 runs to 13 residues. From germline, CDR1 is ENHRY and CDR2 SYGVKD. V lost 11 bases, J lost 4 bases, and 7 bases stayed unmatched. The CDR3 region is CAAGGTGATEAFF. CDR3 bases: TGTGCCGCTGGGGGGACAGGGGCCACTGAAGCTTTCTTT.

V gene TRBV2 combines with J gene TRBJ1-6, with 9 bases aligning to TRBD1. The CDR3 runs to 15 residues. V lost 6 bases to trimming and J lost 7 bases; unmatched junction nucleotides: 7. Germline values: CDR1 SNHLY, CDR2 FYNNEI. CDR3 amino acids: CASSPGTGRNSPLHF. CDR3 coding DNA: TGTGCCAGCAGCCCTGGGACAGGGAGGAATTCACCCCTCCACTTT. Full variable domain (remainder filled in from reference TRBV2 and TRBJ1-6): EPEVTQTPSHQVTQMGQEVILRCVPISNHLYFYWYRQILGQKVEFLVSFYNNEISEKSEIFDDQFSVERPDGSNFTLKIRSTKLEDSAMYFCASSPGTGRNSPLHFGNGTRLTVT.

The CDR3 DNA follows: TGTGCCAGCAGCTTGGCCGGGACTGAGAACTATGGCTACACCTTC. Protein: CASSLAGTENYGYTF. The rearrangement links TRBV7-9 to TRBJ1-2; tentative D call: TRBD1 (5 bases). The CDR3 covers 15 residues. Germline CDR1 reads SEHNR; CDR2 reads FQNEAQ (reference sequence). The V end lost 3 bases, the J end lost 2 bases, and 13 bases lay between the germline ends.

In nucleotides, the CDR3 is TGTGCCAGTAGTATCGGCTGGACGGCAAACTATGGCTACACCTTC. Translation gives CASSIGWTANYGYTF. J is TRBJ1-2 and V is TRBV19; D is unclear. The CDR3 loop spans 15 amino acids. Trimming took 3 bases from V and 2 from J, leaving 13 bases between them. Germline CDR1 LNHDA, CDR2 SQIVND (reference sequence).

The chain links TRBV30 to TRBJ1-1, with D uncertain. V was cut by 1 base and J by 8 bases, with 11 bases left in between. The CDR3 consists of 12 residues. Looked up from germline, CDR1 is GTSNPN and CDR2 is SVGIG (reference sequence). The CDR3 loop is CAWSASRTEAFF. CDR3 in DNA: TGTGCCTGGAGTGCAAGTCGGACGGAAGCTTTCTTT.